A selection of T cell receptor beta chains follows, all from one sample in a study of early T cells in non-severe SARS-CoV-2 infection. TCRdb re-analysed the 5' RACE reads in MiXCR, keeping a single row per CDR3 protein. This table holds 63,000 or so distinct CDR3 sequences, 12% found once. The specimen sequenced was whole blood. These receptors all stem from an adult who was a healthcare worker with PCR-confirmed SARS-CoV-2 infection or an uninfected control (not recorded which). Each CDR3 is given with its conserved first and last residue. A D gene is named only where the DNA matches it firmly. Only some rows state a clone size, as once, few, many or a class for expanded clones.

d_call: NA; v_call: TRBV6-6; j_call: TRBJ2-7; clone_size: NA; cdr3_aa: CASTTRGSEVEQYF; cdr3_nt: TGTGCCAGCACGACACGGGGGTCCGAGGTCGAGCAGTACTTC
d_call: TRBD1; v_call: TRBV20-1; j_call: TRBJ1-1; clone_size: many; cdr3_aa: CSRTGDTEAFF; cdr3_nt: TGCAGTCGTACAGGGGACACTGAAGCTTTCTTT
d_call: NA; v_call: TRBV4-2; j_call: TRBJ2-1; clone_size: many; cdr3_aa: CASSQGRDEQFF; cdr3_nt: TGTGCCAGCAGCCAAGGTAGAGATGAGCAGTTCTTC
d_call: NA; v_call: TRBV10-3; j_call: TRBJ2-5; clone_size: many; cdr3_aa: CAISGLEETQYF; cdr3_nt: TGTGCCATCAGTGGGCTAGAAGAGACCCAGTACTTC
d_call: NA; v_call: TRBV3-1; j_call: TRBJ2-7; clone_size: few; cdr3_aa: CASSQQITYEQYF; cdr3_nt: TGTGCCAGCAGCCAACAGATTACCTACGAGCAGTACTTC
d_call: TRBD2; v_call: TRBV2; j_call: TRBJ2-3; clone_size: many; cdr3_aa: CASSTSGGTDTQYF; cdr3_nt: TGTGCCAGCAGTACTAGCGGGGGCACAGATACGCAGTATTTT
d_call: TRBD2; v_call: TRBV5-1; j_call: TRBJ2-3; clone_size: few; cdr3_aa: CASSYGGATVDTQYF; cdr3_nt: TGCGCCAGCAGCTACGGGGGGGCAACCGTAGATACGCAGTATTTT
d_call: NA; v_call: TRBV9; j_call: TRBJ1-2; clone_size: many; cdr3_aa: CASSVAPTSNYGYTF; cdr3_nt: TGTGCCAGCAGCGTAGCTCCGACGTCTAACTATGGCTACACCTTC
d_call: TRBD2; v_call: TRBV7-9; j_call: TRBJ2-1; clone_size: many; cdr3_aa: CASSIAGVHEQFF; cdr3_nt: TGTGCCAGCAGCATAGCGGGGGTCCATGAGCAGTTCTTC
d_call: NA; v_call: TRBV12-3/TRBV12-4; j_call: TRBJ2-7; clone_size: NA; cdr3_aa: CASSLTAYSYEQYF; cdr3_nt: TGTGCCAGCAGTTTGACAGCTTACTCCTACGAGCAGTACTTC
d_call: NA; v_call: TRBV5-1; j_call: TRBJ1-1; clone_size: many; cdr3_aa: CASSLSSNTEAFF; cdr3_nt: TGCGCCAGCAGCTTGTCGTCGAACACTGAAGCTTTCTTT
d_call: NA; v_call: TRBV4-1; j_call: TRBJ2-2; clone_size: many; cdr3_aa: CASRPELGTGELFF; cdr3_nt: TGCGCCAGCAGACCAGAGTTAGGAACCGGGGAGCTGTTTTTT
d_call: TRBD1; v_call: TRBV29-1; j_call: TRBJ1-3; clone_size: NA; cdr3_aa: CSVVLQGASGNTIYF; cdr3_nt: TGCAGCGTTGTTTTGCAGGGGGCCTCTGGAAACACCATATATTTT
d_call: TRBD2; v_call: TRBV2; j_call: TRBJ2-5; clone_size: many; cdr3_aa: CASSTGTSMETQYF; cdr3_nt: TGTGCCAGCAGTACCGGGACTAGCATGGAGACCCAGTACTTC
d_call: NA; v_call: TRBV20-1; j_call: TRBJ2-1; clone_size: NA; cdr3_aa: CSARVNAGEQFF; cdr3_nt: TGCAGTGCTAGGGTCAACGCGGGGGAGCAGTTCTTC